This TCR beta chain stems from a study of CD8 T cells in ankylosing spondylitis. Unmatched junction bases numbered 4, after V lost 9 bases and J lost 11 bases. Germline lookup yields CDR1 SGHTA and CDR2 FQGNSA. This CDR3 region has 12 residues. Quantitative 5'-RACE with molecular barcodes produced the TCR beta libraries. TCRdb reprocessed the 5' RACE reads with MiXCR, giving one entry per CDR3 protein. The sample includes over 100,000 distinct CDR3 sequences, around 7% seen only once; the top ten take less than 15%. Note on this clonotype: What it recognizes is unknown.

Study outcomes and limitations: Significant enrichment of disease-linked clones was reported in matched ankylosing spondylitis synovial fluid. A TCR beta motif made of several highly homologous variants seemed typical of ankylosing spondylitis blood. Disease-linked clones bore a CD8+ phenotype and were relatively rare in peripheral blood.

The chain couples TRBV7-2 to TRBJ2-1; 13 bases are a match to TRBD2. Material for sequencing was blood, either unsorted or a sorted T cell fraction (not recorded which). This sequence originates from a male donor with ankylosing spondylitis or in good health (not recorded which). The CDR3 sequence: CASRTSGSQQFF. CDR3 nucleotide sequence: TGTGCCAGTCGGACTAGCGGGAGCCAGCAGTTCTTC.